The 16 T cell receptor beta chains below all came from one sample that was sequenced in a study of blood T cell repertoires in COVID-19. Sequencing used immunoSEQ multiplex PCR; TCRdb keeps in-frame clones, though not all of them. Found here are approximately 120,000 clones, roughly 80% of them singletons; the top ten hold around 6.2%. The sequenced material came from peripheral blood. The source is an older man with COVID-19, enrolled during active disease.

The chain combines TRBV28 with TRBJ1-3; D remains ambiguous. The germline V and J ends were trimmed by 10 bases and 4 bases, with 14 bases remaining between them. Germline V CDR1 and CDR2: MDHEN, SYDVKM. There are 13 residues in the CDR3. The DNA for the CDR3 is TGTGCCACCGCTAGAGGGCCCGGAAACACCATATATTTT. Translating gives CATARGPGNTIYF.

This clone occurred a few times. J is TRBJ1-1 and V is TRBV28; 8 bases are a match to TRBD1. CDR1 is MDHEN, CDR2 SYDVKM, per germline. This CDR3 comprises 16 residues. Trimming at V came to 3 bases and at J to 6 bases, leaving 12 bases not matched to a gene. The CDR3 spells CASSLDIGQGFAEAFF. For the CDR3, the DNA is TGTGCCAGCAGTTTGGATATAGGACAGGGTTTCGCTGAAGCTTTCTTT.

Here the CDR3 reads CASSQEVQRTYNEQFF. DNA for the CDR3: TGTGCCAGCAGCCAAGAGGTCCAGCGGACCTACAATGAGCAGTTCTTC. The rearrangement uses TRBV14 and TRBJ2-1; maybe TRBD2 (5 bases). Per germline, CDR1 SGHDN and CDR2 FVKESK. This CDR3 is built from 16 residues. V shed 0 bases and J shed 2 bases, with 11 bases lying between them.

The chain carries TRBV24-1 and TRBJ2-2, with TRBD2 matching 7 bases. J gave up 6 bases and V 5 bases, and 14 bases lay outside the gene matches. This CDR3 spans 17 amino acids. In germline, CDR1 is KGHDR, CDR2 SFDVKD. CDR3 nucleotides: TGTGCCACCAGTGCGGATCGCGGGAGTTCTTGGGCCGGGGAGCTGTTTTTT. The encoded protein is CATSADRGSSWAGELFF.

The chain's CDR3 is CASSGLAVQETQYF. In DNA form, the CDR3 reads TGCGCCAGCAGCGGACTAGCGGTCCAAGAGACCCAGTACTTC. This rearrangement joins TRBV5-1 to TRBJ2-5; 10 bases align to TRBD2. The V gene's germline CDR1 is SGHRS and CDR2 YFSETQ. J was trimmed by 1 base and V by 4 bases; bases with no gene match: 1. The CDR3 covers 14 residues.

This sequence joins TRBV7-3 and TRBJ2-3; D gene uncertain. This CDR3 comprises 13 residues. Germline V CDR1 and CDR2: SGHTA, FQGTGA. V dropped 4 bases and J dropped 5 bases, with 10 bases sitting between them. The CDR3, as DNA: TGTGCCAGCAGCTACAATAGGAGAGATACGCAGTATTTT. It is translated as CASSYNRRDTQYF.

The rearrangement links TRBV10-3 to TRBJ1-2, with D perhaps matching TRBD1 (6 bases). The V gene lost 6 bases and the J gene lost 6 bases, with 11 bases spanning the gap. Germline loops: CDR1 ENHRY, CDR2 SYGVKD. The CDR3 sequence is 12 residues long. The chain's CDR3 is CAIRDYRDGYTF. The CDR3 coding sequence is TGTGCCATCAGGGATTACAGGGATGGCTACACCTTC.

The chain joins TRBV29-1 to TRBJ1-2; D might be TRBD1 (5 bases). Germline CDR1 and CDR2: SQVTM and ANQGSEA. Trimming cost V 7 bases and J 3 bases, with 9 bases left between them. There are 11 residues in the CDR3. CDR3 sequence: CSATVDYGYTF. CDR3 nucleotides: TGCAGCGCGACAGTAGACTATGGCTACACCTTC.

The rearrangement joins TRBV11-2 to TRBJ2-1; 12 bases match TRBD2. CDR3 length equals 17 residues. With 1 base clipped from V and 2 bases from J, the junction kept 3 bases outside the gene matches. Looked up from germline, CDR1 is SGHAT and CDR2 is FQNNGV. The CDR3 region has the DNA TGTGCCAGCAGCTTAGGGACTAGCGGGGAAGCCTACAATGAGCAGTTCTTC. Amino acids: CASSLGTSGEAYNEQFF.

This clone came up a few times. The CDR3 nucleotides are TGCGCCAGCAGCCAAGCACGAAGACAGGGCCTGAACACTGAAGCTTTCTTT. It yields the protein CASSQARRQGLNTEAFF. This sequence joins TRBV4-3 and TRBJ1-1; 7 bases match TRBD1. The germline CDR1 and CDR2 sequences are LGHNA and YSLEER. Germline trimming cut 1 base from V and 0 bases from J; bases unmatched to any gene: 8. The CDR3 consists of 17 residues.

This chain uses TRBV5-1 with TRBJ2-7; D is ambiguous. V was shortened by 5 bases and J by 6 bases, with 15 bases between the two germline ends. Germline V lookup: CDR1 SGHRS, CDR2 YFSETQ. The CDR3 has 13 residues. The CDR3 is CASSPRSEIEQYF. The CDR3 DNA reads as TGCGCCAGCAGTCCCCGAAGTGAGATCGAGCAGTACTTC.

The rearrangement joins TRBV27 to TRBJ2-7, with 7 bases aligning to TRBD1. This CDR3 is 13 amino acids long. CDR1 and CDR2 from the germline V gene are MNHEY and SMNVEV (reference sequence). Trimming at V came to 7 bases and at J to 4 bases, leaving 7 bases not matched to a gene. The CDR3 DNA reads TGTGCCAGCAAAGAGACAGGGTGGTACGAGCAGTACTTC. It yields the protein CASKETGWYEQYF.

This clone has just one count. J is TRBJ2-6 and V is TRBV18; the D is unclear. The CDR3 spans 14 residues. Trimming took 3 bases from V and 1 from J, leaving 4 bases between them. Germline V gives CDR1 KGHSH, CDR2 LQKENI. The CDR3 loop is CASSPGSGANVLTF. Here the CDR3 DNA reads TGTGCCAGCTCACCCGGGTCTGGGGCCAACGTCCTGACTTTC.

The rearrangement uses TRBV10-3 and TRBJ1-2; 7 bases line up with TRBD1. Germline loops: CDR1 ENHRY, CDR2 SYGVKD. The CDR3 spans 13 residues. After removal of 8 bases from V and 4 bases from J, the junction contained 7 bases not matched to a gene. The DNA for the CDR3 is TGTGCCATCTTTACAGAGGGGGCCTATGGCTACACCTTC. It translates to CAIFTEGAYGYTF.

This chain joins TRBV4-2 and TRBJ1-5, with D tentatively TRBD1 (5 bases). Per germline, CDR1 LGHNA and CDR2 YNFKEQ. The CDR3 consists of 15 residues. V was pared by 3 bases and J by 3 bases, with 12 bases between. CDR3 coding DNA: TGTGCCAGCAGCCAGGTACCGGGACTCAATCAGCCCCAGCATTTT. Amino acids: CASSQVPGLNQPQHF.

This clone was observed a single time. CDR3 nucleotide sequence: TGTGCCAGCAGCCAGTTACTGCCGGGACAGGGGACCCAGACCCAGTACTTC. Amino acids: CASSQLLPGQGTQTQYF. The chain joins TRBV4-2 to TRBJ2-5, with 10 bases aligning to TRBD1. The CDR3 length is 17 residues. After removal of 3 bases from V and 6 bases from J, the junction contained 13 bases not matched to a gene. CDR1 LGHNA and CDR2 YNFKEQ come from the germline V gene.